The following is a TCR beta chain sequence with its context. The data are from a study of OX40 agonist ivuxolimab in advanced cancers. Profiling relied on immunoSEQ multiplex PCR, and the TCRdb table lists in-frame clones only, not all of them. Of tens of thousands of clones in the sample, 80% to 90% are singletons; the top ten hold more than 1.5%. Sequencing was performed on CD4+ or CD8+ T cells sorted from blood, taken in a trial of the OX40 agonist ivuxolimab. The TCR originated in an adult with an advanced solid tumor such as melanoma, head and neck, liver or kidney cancer.

The CDR3 loop reads CASSNPGVSIEQYF. The CDR3 DNA is TGTGCCAGTAGTAATCCAGGGGTATCAATCGAGCAGTACTTC. The chain employs TRBV19 and TRBJ2-7, with D possibly being TRBD1 (6 bases). The V and J ends lost 4 bases and 6 bases respectively, with 16 bases between them. This CDR3 region has 14 residues. CDR1 and CDR2 (germline): LNHDA, SQIVND (reference sequence).